The 4 T cell receptor beta chains below come from one sample, sequenced in a study of human T cells and chemical hapten exposure (TCRdb year 2021). The time point label, read with the paper, signifies: patch test 2, 6 weeks after DPC sensitization. This specimen's treatment or condition label, per the study, means: therapeutic diphenylcyclopropenone sensitization with weekly scalp DPC. Total RNA was isolated from unfractionated whole blood collected in Tempus Blood RNA tubes. The receptor library was made with RACE. The listed sequencing device is NextSeq 500. The public reads were reprocessed in TCRdb via fastp at Q25 and MiXCR, keeping in-frame beta chains. Each CDR3 protein gets just one entry, which takes the most common genes and DNA from the rows behind it. In this sample the table shows about 42,000 distinct CDR3 sequences, 9.6% of which occur a single time. Around 15% of the sample rests with the top ten.

The sample here was whole blood, taken in connection with sensitization to the hapten diphenylcyclopropenone (DPC). Every receptor here comes from a woman younger than 45 with alopecia areata. Some clones in this sample may be carry-over from other donors' samples.

A few counts support this clonotype. Here the CDR3 reads CASSEGLPYEQYF. DNA of the CDR3: TGTGCCAGCAGTGAAGGGCTCCCCTACGAGCAGTACTTC. V gene TRBV6-1 combines with J gene TRBJ2-7; the D is unclear. Germline V gene data show CDR1 as MNHNS and CDR2 as SASEGT. Deletions cut 1 base from V and 2 bases from J, with 6 bases between. The CDR3 extends over 13 amino acids.

A few counts support this clonotype. The genes are TRBV2 and TRBJ1-1, with no clear D. The germline V gene has CDR1 SNHLY and CDR2 FYNNEI. This CDR3 is built from 14 residues. V gave up 3 bases and J gave up 0 bases, with 8 bases separating them. The CDR3 DNA sequence: TGTGCCAGCAGTGATCCCGGAATGAACACTGAAGCTTTCTTT. Its protein product is CASSDPGMNTEAFF.

The chain has TRBV20-1 and TRBJ2-7, with a weak D call TRBD2 (7 bases). V lost 0 bases, J lost 3 bases, and 18 bases lay in between. Germline lookup yields CDR1 DFQATT and CDR2 SNEGSKA (reference sequence). The CDR3 sequence is 16 residues long. CDR3 nucleotides: TGCAGTGCTAGAGACCTACCCGGGGGGCCGGGCTACGAGCAGTACTTC. It encodes CSARDLPGGPGYEQYF.

This clonotype was detected ten times or more. CDR3 loop: CASSLGRGPEGNNEQFF. For the CDR3, the DNA is TGTGCCAGCAGCTTAGGCAGGGGGCCTGAGGGGAACAATGAGCAGTTCTTC. This rearrangement joins TRBV7-2 to TRBJ2-1; 8 bases fit TRBD1. The germline gives CDR1 SGHTA, CDR2 FQGNSA. The CDR3 extends over 17 amino acids. The ends lost 1 base at V and 5 bases at J; junction bases unmatched: 10.